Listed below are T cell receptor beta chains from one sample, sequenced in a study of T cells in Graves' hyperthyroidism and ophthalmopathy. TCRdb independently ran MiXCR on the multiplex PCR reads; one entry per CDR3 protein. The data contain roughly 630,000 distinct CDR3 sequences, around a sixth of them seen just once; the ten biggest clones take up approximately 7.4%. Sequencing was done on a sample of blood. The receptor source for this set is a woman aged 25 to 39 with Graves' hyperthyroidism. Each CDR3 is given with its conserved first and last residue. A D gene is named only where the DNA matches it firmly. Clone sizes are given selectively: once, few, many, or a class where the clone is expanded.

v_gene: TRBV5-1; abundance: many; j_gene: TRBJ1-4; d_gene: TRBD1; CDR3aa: CASSLGTGGSEKLFF; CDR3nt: TGCGCCAGCAGCTTGGGGACAGGGGGCAGTGAAAAACTGTTTTTT
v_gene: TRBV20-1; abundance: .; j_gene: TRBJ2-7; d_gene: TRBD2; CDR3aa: CSANKAGGPYEQYF; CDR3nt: TGCAGTGCAAATAAAGCGGGAGGGCCCTACGAGCAGTACTTC
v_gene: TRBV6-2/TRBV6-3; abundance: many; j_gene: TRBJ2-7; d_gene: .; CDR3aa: CASSYSSHGTTYEQYF; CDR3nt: TGTGCCAGCAGTTACTCGAGTCATGGGACAACCTACGAGCAGTACTTC
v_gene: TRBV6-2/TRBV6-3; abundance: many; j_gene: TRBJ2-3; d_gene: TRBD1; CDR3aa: CASSYGTGTDTQYF; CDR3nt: TGTGCCAGCAGTTACGGGACAGGGACAGATACGCAGTATTTT
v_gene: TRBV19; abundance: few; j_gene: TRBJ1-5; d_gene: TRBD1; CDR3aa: CASSRDRGRRGNQPQHF; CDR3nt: TGTGCCAGTAGTAGGGACAGGGGGCGCAGAGGCAATCAGCCCCAGCATTTT
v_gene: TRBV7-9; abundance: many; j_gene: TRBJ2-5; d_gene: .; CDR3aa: CASSRTGTSSQETQYF; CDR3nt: TGTGCCAGCAGCCGAACCGGGACATCATCCCAAGAGACCCAGTACTTC
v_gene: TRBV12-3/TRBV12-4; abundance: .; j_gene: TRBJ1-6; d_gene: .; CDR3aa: CASRYGQRALHF; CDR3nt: TGTGCCAGCAGGTATGGGCAACGGGCCCTCCACTTT
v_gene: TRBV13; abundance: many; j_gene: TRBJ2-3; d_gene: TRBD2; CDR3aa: CASSGQTPGTSGGTDTQYF; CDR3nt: TGTGCCAGCAGCGGACAGACACCGGGGACTAGCGGGGGCACAGATACGCAGTATTTT
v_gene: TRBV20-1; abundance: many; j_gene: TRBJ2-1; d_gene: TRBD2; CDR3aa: CSARATGGSSYNEQFF; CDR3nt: TGCAGTGCTAGAGCGACGGGAGGGAGCTCCTACAATGAGCAGTTCTTC
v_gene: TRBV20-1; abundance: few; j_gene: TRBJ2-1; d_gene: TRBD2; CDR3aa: CSARELAGVQFF; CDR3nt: TGCAGTGCTAGAGAACTAGCGGGAGTTCAGTTCTTC
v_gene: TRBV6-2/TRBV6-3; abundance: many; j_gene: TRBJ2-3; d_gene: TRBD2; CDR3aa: CASSTTGGLAGADTQYF; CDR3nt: TGTGCCAGCAGTACCACCGGAGGACTAGCGGGGGCAGATACGCAGTATTTT
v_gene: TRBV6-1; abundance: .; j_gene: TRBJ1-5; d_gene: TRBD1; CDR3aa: CASSLTPDRATQPQHF; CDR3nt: TGTGCCAGCAGCCTAACTCCGGACAGGGCGACACAGCCCCAGCATTTT
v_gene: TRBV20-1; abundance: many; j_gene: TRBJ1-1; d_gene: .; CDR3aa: CSVLLGTEAFF; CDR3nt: TGCAGTGTTCTCCTGGGAACTGAAGCTTTCTTT
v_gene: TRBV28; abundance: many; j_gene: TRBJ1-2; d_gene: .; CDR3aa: CASSLDGSYGYTF; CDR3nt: TGTGCCAGCAGTTTGGACGGCTCCTATGGCTACACCTTC
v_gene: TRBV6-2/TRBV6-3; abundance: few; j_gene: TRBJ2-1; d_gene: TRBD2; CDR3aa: CASSYAIAGRYNEQFF; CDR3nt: TGTGCCAGCAGTTACGCGATAGCGGGACGGTACAATGAGCAGTTCTTC
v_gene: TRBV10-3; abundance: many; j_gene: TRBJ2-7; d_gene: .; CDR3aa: CAIYDGEISYEQYF; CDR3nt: TGTGCCATCTATGACGGGGAAATCTCCTACGAGCAGTACTTC
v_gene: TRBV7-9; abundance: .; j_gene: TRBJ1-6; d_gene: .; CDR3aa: CASSSQSGLYSPLHF; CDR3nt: TGTGCCAGCAGCTCCCAGTCAGGGCTCTATTCACCCCTCCACTTT
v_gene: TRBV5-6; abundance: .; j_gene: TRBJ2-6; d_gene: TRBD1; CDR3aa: CASSLFQGAESGANVLTF; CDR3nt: TGTGCCAGCAGCTTGTTTCAGGGGGCTGAGTCTGGGGCCAACGTCCTGACTTTC
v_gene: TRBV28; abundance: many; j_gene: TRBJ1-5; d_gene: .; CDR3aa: CASSLGQIGQPQHF; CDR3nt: TGTGCCAGCAGCCTAGGACAGATCGGGCAGCCCCAGCATTTT
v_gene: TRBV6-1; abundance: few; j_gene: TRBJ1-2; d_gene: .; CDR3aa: CASSPTRGGYTF; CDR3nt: TGTGCCAGCTCGCCGACTAGGGGTGGCTACACCTTC
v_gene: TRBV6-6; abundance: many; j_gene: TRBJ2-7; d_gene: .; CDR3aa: CASSYSADYEQYF; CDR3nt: TGTGCCAGCAGTTACTCCGCAGATTACGAGCAGTACTTC
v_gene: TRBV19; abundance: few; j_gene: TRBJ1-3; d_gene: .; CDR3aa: CASRITGTKGNTIYF; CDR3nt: TGTGCCAGTAGGATCACCGGGACAAAAGGAAACACCATATATTTT
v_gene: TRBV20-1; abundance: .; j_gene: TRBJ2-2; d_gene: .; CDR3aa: CSARDLHRNTGELFF; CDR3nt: TGCAGTGCTAGAGATCTGCACAGAAACACCGGGGAGCTGTTTTTT
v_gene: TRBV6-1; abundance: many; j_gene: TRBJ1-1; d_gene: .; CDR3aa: CASSGDGTNTEAFF; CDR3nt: TGTGCCAGCAGTGGGGACGGGACGAACACTGAAGCTTTCTTT
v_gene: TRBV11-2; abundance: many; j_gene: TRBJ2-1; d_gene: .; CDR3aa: CASSLDLNNEQFF; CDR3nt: TGTGCCAGCAGCTTAGATCTTAACAATGAGCAGTTCTTC
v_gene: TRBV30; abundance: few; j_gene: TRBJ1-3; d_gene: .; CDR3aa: CAWSYSAGNTIYF; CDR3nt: TGTGCCTGGAGTTACAGTGCTGGAAACACCATATATTTT
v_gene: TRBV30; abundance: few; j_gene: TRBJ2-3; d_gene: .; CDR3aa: CAWSRTAYTDTQYF; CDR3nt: TGTGCCTGGAGTAGGACAGCCTACACAGATACGCAGTATTTT
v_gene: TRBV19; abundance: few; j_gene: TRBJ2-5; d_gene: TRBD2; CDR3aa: CASSLGTSGSLYF; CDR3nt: TGTGCCAGTAGTCTAGGGACTAGCGGGAGTCTGTACTTC
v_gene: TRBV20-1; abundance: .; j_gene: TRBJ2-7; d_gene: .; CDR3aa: CSAKLSSYEQYF; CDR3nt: TGCAGTGCTAAACTAAGCTCCTACGAGCAGTACTTC
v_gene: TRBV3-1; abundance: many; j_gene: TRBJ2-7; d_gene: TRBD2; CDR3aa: CASSQVAGARYEQYF; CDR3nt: TGTGCCAGCAGCCAAGTAGCGGGAGCTAGGTACGAGCAGTACTTC
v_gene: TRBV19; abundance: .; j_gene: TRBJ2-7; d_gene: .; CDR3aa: CASSISSSNRYEQYF; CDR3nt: TGTGCCAGTAGTATAAGTTCATCGAACCGCTACGAGCAGTACTTC
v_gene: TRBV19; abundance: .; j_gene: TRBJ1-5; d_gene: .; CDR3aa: CASIQSGGAGNQPQHF; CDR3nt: TGTGCCAGTATACAGTCGGGAGGGGCTGGCAATCAGCCCCAGCATTTT
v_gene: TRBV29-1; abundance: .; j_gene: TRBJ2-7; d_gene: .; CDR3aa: CSVEGGDRYEQYF; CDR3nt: TGCAGCGTTGAAGGAGGGGACCGCTACGAGCAGTACTTC
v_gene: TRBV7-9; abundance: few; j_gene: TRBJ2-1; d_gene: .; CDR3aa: CASSSRLESSYNEQFF; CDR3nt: TGTGCCAGCAGCTCCAGACTCGAAAGCTCCTACAATGAGCAGTTCTTC
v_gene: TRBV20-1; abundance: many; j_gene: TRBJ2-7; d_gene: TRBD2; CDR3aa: CSARGPPRLAGGGYEQYF; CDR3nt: TGCAGTGCTAGAGGGCCCCCCCGACTAGCGGGAGGCGGCTACGAGCAGTACTTC
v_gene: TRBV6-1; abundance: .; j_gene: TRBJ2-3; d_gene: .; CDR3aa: CASSIAQGGTDTQYF; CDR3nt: TGTGCCAGCAGTATAGCACAGGGAGGCACAGATACGCAGTATTTT
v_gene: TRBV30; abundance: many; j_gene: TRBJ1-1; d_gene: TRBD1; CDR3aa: CAWNRDRLMNTEAFF; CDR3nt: TGTGCCTGGAACCGGGACAGATTAATGAACACTGAAGCTTTCTTT
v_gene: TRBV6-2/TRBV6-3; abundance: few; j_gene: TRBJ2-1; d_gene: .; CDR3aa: CASSPFWNEQFF; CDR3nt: TGTGCCAGCAGCCCCTTTTGGAATGAGCAGTTCTTC
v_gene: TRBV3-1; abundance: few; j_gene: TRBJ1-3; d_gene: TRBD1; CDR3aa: CASSHGTGPNSGNTIYF; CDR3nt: TGTGCCAGCAGCCACGGGACAGGTCCGAACTCTGGAAACACCATATATTTT
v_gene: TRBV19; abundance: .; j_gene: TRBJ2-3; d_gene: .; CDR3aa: CASSSIRQGHTDTQYF; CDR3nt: TGTGCCAGTTCCTCAATTAGGCAGGGACACACAGATACGCAGTATTTT
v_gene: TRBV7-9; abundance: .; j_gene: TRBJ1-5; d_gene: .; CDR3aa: CASSSLGGPDSNQPQHF; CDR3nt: TGTGCCAGCAGCTCTCTGGGGGGGCCCGATAGCAATCAGCCCCAGCATTTT
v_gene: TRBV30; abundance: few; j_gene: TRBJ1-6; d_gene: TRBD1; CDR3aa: CAWDRARSPLHF; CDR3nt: TGTGCCTGGGACAGGGCCAGGTCACCCCTCCACTTT
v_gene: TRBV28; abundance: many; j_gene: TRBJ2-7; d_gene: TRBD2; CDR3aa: CASRPTGLAGDEQYF; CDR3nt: TGTGCCAGCAGACCAACCGGACTAGCGGGAGACGAGCAGTACTTC
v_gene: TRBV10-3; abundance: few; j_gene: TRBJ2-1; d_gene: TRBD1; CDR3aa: CAISLNRGPSNEQFF; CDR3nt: TGTGCCATCAGCCTAAACAGGGGGCCCTCGAATGAGCAGTTCTTC
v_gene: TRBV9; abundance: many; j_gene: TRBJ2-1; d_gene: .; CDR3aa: CASTLRSDPSSYNEQFF; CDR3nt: TGTGCCAGCACCCTGAGGAGCGACCCAAGCTCCTACAATGAGCAGTTCTTC
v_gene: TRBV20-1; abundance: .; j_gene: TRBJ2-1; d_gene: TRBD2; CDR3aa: CSARTSGTPYNEQFF; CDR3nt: TGCAGTGCAAGGACTAGCGGGACCCCCTACAATGAGCAGTTCTTC
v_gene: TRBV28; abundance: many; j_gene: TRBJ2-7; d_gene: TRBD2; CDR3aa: CASSLFLRLAGSSYEQYF; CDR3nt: TGTGCCAGCAGTTTATTCCTACGACTAGCGGGCAGCTCCTACGAGCAGTACTTC
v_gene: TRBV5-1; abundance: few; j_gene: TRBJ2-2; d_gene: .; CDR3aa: CASEGTGELFF; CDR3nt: TGCGCCAGCGAGGGCACCGGGGAGCTGTTTTTT
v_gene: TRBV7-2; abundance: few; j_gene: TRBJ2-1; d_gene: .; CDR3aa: CASSLGQARFYNEQFF; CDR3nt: TGTGCCAGCAGCTTAGGACAAGCACGGTTCTACAATGAGCAGTTCTTC
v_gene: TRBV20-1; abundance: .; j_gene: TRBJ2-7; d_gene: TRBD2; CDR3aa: CSARVFGLEGVREQYF; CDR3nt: TGCAGTGCTAGAGTATTCGGACTAGAAGGCGTACGAGAACAGTACTTC
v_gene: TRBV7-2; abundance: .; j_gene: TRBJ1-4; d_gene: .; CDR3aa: CASSLGRNEKLFF; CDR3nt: TGTGCCAGCAGCTTAGGTCGTAATGAAAAACTGTTTTTT
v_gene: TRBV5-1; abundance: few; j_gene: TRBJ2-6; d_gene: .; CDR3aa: CASSLGGDRIYSGANVLTF; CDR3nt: TGCGCCAGCAGCTTGGGGGGGGACAGAATTTACTCTGGGGCCAACGTCCTGACTTTC
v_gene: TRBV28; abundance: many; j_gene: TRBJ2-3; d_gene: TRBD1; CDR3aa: CASSPWGQGSTDTQYF; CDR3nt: TGTGCCAGCAGTCCTTGGGGACAGGGTAGCACAGATACGCAGTATTTT
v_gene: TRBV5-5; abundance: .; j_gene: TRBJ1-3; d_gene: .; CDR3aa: CASSLMGGDSGNTIYF; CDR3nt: TGTGCCAGCAGCCTAATGGGTGGGGACTCTGGAAACACCATATATTTT
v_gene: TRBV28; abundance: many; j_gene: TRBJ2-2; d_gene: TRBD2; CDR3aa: CASSRIAGVINTGELFF; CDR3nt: TGTGCCAGCAGCCGAATAGCGGGAGTAATAAACACCGGGGAGCTGTTTTTT
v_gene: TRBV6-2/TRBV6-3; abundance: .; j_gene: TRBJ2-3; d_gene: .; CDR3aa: CASFGLSTDTQYF; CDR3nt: TGTGCCAGCTTTGGACTGAGCACAGATACGCAGTATTTT
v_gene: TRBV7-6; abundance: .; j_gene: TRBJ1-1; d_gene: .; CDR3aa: CASQLGGNTEAFF; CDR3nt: TGTGCCAGCCAGTTAGGGGGAAATACTGAAGCTTTCTTT
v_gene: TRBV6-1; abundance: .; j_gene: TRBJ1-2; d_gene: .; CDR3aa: CASSFMGQGYDGYTF; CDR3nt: TGTGCCAGCAGCTTCATGGGCCAGGGTTATGATGGCTACACCTTC
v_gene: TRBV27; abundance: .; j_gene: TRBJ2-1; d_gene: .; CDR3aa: CASGTSATYNEQFF; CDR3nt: TGTGCCAGCGGGACGAGCGCAACCTACAATGAGCAGTTCTTC
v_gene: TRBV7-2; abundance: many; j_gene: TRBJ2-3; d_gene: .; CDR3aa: CASQHGPDTQYF; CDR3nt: TGTGCCAGCCAACACGGCCCAGATACGCAGTATTTT